The source of this TCR beta chain is a study of vaccination effects on CD4 cells after COVID-19. Looking at the study overall: Participants were vaccinated with two doses of either the BNT162b2 or mRNA-1273 vaccine.

The method was immunoSEQ multiplex PCR; TCRdb's version includes in-frame clones alone and lacks a portion of them. The table includes 30,000 to 45,000 clones, about 66% detected once. The length of the CDR3 is 16 residues. Between the trimmed V and J ends, which lost 5 bases and 0 bases, there was a span of 14 bases. Per the germline V gene, CDR1 is WSHSY and CDR2 is SAAADI. ViraFEST assay sequencing came after antigen-specific CD4+ T cells were expanded with viral peptide pools. Once cultured for about 9 days, the cells underwent separation to obtain CD4+ T cells. None of the vaccinated had previously contracted SARS-CoV-2, and their nucleocapsid antibodies tested negative. Every well housed two million PBMC, which grew in culture alongside around 10 IU/ml IL-2 and 10 ug/ml peptides. Study results and limitations: Convalescent patients in the study were few, and early post-infection timepoints were absent. Clones of infection and vaccine origin contracted markedly late after vaccination.

In its sample, this clone was seen a few times. Its specificity is unknown. The starting material was CD4+ T cells from PBMCs cultured with HCoV-OC43 spike peptides, obtained before COVID-19 vaccination. Subset denoted: HCoV-OC43 spike overlapping peptide pool stimulation. This clonotype was obtained from a human donor who received a COVID-19 vaccine. The chain links TRBV10-2 to TRBJ1-5, with D perhaps matching TRBD1 (6 bases). The CDR3 is CASSPGQMYSNQPQHF. The CDR3 DNA reads as TGCGCCAGCAGTCCCGGACAGATGTATAGCAATCAGCCCCAGCATTTT.